The 6 T cell receptor beta chains below come from one sample, sequenced in a study of blood T cell repertoires in COVID-19. This table comes from immunoSEQ multiplex PCR, and its TCRdb copy is limited to in-frame clones, with some not included. There are roughly 250,000 clones in the sample; around 89% occur only once, and about 9.3% lies in the top ten. Source material: PBMCs or T cells enriched from blood (not recorded which). The receptors were gathered from a man aged 35 to 55 who had recovered from COVID-19.

This clone has a single count. This chain links TRBV28 with TRBJ2-5; tentative D call: TRBD1 (5 bases). Trimming removed 2 bases from V and 4 bases from J, with 8 bases in between. In germline, CDR1 is MDHEN, CDR2 SYDVKM. The CDR3 spans 13 residues. This chain's CDR3 is CASSLAGRETQYF. CDR3 in DNA: TGTGCCAGCAGTTTAGCAGGGCGAGAGACCCAGTACTTC.

The chain couples TRBV5-1 to TRBJ2-7; weak D call: TRBD2 (5 bases). The CDR3 runs to 16 residues. Deletions cut 1 base from V and 0 bases from J, with 14 bases between. Per germline, CDR1 SGHRS and CDR2 YFSETQ. CDR3 coding DNA: TGCGCCAGCAGCTTGCTTTCCGGGGTTCCCTCCTACGAGCAGTACTTC. It is translated as CASSLLSGVPSYEQYF.

This rearrangement joins TRBV5-4 to TRBJ2-2; 7 nucleotides align to TRBD1. Trimming took 4 bases from V and 0 from J; bases not matched to a gene: 6. Germline V gene data show CDR1 as SGHNT and CDR2 as YYREEE (reference sequence). The CDR3 consists of 16 residues. The CDR3 DNA is TGTGCCAGCAGCGCCCCGGGACAGACGAACACCGGGGAGCTGTTTTTT. Amino acid sequence: CASSAPGQTNTGELFF. Full variable domain (remainder filled in from reference TRBV5-4 and TRBJ2-2): ETGVTQSPTHLIKTRGQQVTLRCSSQSGHNTVSWYQQALGQGPQFIFQYYREEENGRGNFPPRFSGLQFPNYSSELNVNALELDDSALYLCASSAPGQTNTGELFFGEGSRLTVL.

The chain recombines TRBV7-9 with TRBJ2-3, with D unclear. This CDR3 has 16 amino acids. The germline gives CDR1 SEHNR, CDR2 FQNEAQ (reference sequence). Trimming shortened V by 0 bases and J by 0 bases, and 10 bases separated the two germline ends. The chain's CDR3 is CASSLALGHSTDTQYF. Here the CDR3 DNA reads TGTGCCAGCAGCTTAGCCCTAGGCCATAGCACAGATACGCAGTATTTT.

The V and J genes are TRBV5-5 and TRBJ1-1, with 8 bases aligning to TRBD1. V shed 4 bases and J 5 bases; nucleotides not matched to a gene: 7. The CDR3 totals 14 residues. Germline-derived CDR1 and CDR2 are SGHKS and YYEKEE (reference sequence). The CDR3 nucleotides read TGTGCCAGCAGCCTGATGACAGGGGAGACTGAAGCTTTCTTT. Amino acids: CASSLMTGETEAFF.

The genes are TRBV5-1 and TRBJ1-1; no clear D. Germline V gene sequence: CDR1 SGHRS, CDR2 YFSETQ. Trimming cost V 2 bases and J 1 base, with 6 bases left between them. The CDR3 runs 13 residues. CDR3 DNA sequence: TGCGCCAGCAGCTTTGTCGGGAACACTGAAGCTTTCTTT. Translating it yields CASSFVGNTEAFF.